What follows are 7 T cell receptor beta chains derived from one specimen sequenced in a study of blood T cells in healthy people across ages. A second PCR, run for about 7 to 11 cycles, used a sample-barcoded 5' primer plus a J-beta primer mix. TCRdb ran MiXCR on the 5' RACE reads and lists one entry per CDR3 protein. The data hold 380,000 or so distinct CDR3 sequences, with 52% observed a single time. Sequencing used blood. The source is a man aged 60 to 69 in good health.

CDR3 in amino acids: CASSPGGLARRTGSYNEQYF. The CDR3 DNA sequence: TGTGCCAGCAGCCCAGGGGGACTAGCCAGGAGGACGGGCTCCTACAATGAGCAGTACTTC. The chain employs TRBV3-1 and TRBJ2-1; 9 bases match TRBD2. The J call may not be correct, given that the DNA end is closer to TRBJ2-7. The germline V gene encodes CDR1 LGHDT and CDR2 YNNKEL (reference sequence). The CDR3 consists of 20 residues.

The CDR3 protein is CASSLGGLAGGTLNEQFF. The DNA for the CDR3 is TGTGCCAGCAGCTTAGGCGGCCTAGCGGGGGGTACTCTTAATGAGCAGTTCTTC. V usage is TRBV13 and J usage is TRBJ2-1, with 11 bases identical to TRBD2. The CDR3 spans 18 residues. The germline V gene encodes CDR1 PRHDT and CDR2 FYEKMQ (reference sequence). With 0 bases clipped from V and 7 bases from J, the junction kept 11 bases outside the gene matches.

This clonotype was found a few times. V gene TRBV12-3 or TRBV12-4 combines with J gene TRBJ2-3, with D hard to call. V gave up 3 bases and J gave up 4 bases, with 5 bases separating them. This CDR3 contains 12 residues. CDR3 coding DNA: TGTGCCAGCAGTTTGGATTCAGATACGCAGTATTTT. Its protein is CASSLDSDTQYF.

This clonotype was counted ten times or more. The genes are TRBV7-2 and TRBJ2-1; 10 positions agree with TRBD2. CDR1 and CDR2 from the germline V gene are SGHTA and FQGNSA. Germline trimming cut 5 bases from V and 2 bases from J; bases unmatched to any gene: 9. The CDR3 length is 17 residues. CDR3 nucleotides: TGTGCCAGCAGCCCTCAGGTAGCGGGAGGCCCCTACAATGAGCAGTTCTTC. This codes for CASSPQVAGGPYNEQFF. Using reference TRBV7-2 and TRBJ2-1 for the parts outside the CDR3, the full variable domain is GAGVSQSPSNKVTEKGKDVELRCDPISGHTALYWYRQSLGQGLEFLIYFQGNSAPDKSGLPSDRFSAERTGGSVSTLTIQRTQQEDSAVYLCASSPQVAGGPYNEQFFGPGTRLTVL.

The chain's CDR3 is CATRTGSLQETQYF. For the CDR3, the DNA is TGTGCCACTAGAACAGGGAGCCTCCAAGAGACCCAGTACTTC. This chain connects TRBV15 to TRBJ2-5; weak D call: TRBD1 (6 bases). The germline V gene encodes CDR1 LNHNV and CDR2 YYDKDF (reference sequence). The V and J ends lost 9 bases and 1 base respectively, with 15 bases between them. The CDR3 covers 14 residues.

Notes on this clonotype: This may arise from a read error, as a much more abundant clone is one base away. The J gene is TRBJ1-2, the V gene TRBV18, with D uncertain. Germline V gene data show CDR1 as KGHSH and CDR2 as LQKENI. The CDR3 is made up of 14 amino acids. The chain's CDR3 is CAGSPALQTYGYTF. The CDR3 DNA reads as TGTGCCGGCTCACCAGCTCTACAGACCTATGGCTACACCTTC. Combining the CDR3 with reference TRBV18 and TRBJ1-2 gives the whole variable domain NAGVMQNPRHLVRRRGQEARLRCSPMKGHSHVYWYRQLPEEGLKFMVYLQKENIIDESGMPKERFSAEFPKEGPSILRIQQVVRGDSAAYFCAGSPALQTYGYTFGSGTRLTVV.

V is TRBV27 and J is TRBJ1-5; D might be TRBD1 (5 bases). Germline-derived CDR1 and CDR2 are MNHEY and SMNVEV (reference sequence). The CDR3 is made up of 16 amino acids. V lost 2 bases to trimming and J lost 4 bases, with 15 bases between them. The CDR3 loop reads CASSLIAGRMNQPQHF. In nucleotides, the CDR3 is TGTGCCAGCAGTTTAATAGCAGGGAGGATGAATCAGCCCCAGCATTTT.